Presented here are 7 T cell receptor beta chains from one specimen sequenced in a study of T cell changes during pregnancy in multiple sclerosis. Measured with immunoSEQ multiplex PCR; TCRdb has only the in-frame clones, and not every one. Among fewer than 40,000 clones, roughly 91% were seen once, and the ten largest hold around 0.4%. The specimen was CD4+ T cells from peripheral blood mononuclear cells, collected after pregnancy. These TCRs come from a female donor in good health, enrolled as a control in a pregnancy study.

This chain uses TRBV5-1 with TRBJ2-3; 8 nucleotides align to TRBD2. CDR1 SGHRS and CDR2 YFSETQ come from the germline V gene. V lost 0 bases to trimming and J lost 8 bases; unmatched junction nucleotides: 8. This CDR3 comprises 15 residues. CDR3 region: CASSLDGGAFGTQYF. DNA for the CDR3: TGCGCCAGCAGCTTGGACGGGGGGGCCTTTGGTACGCAGTATTTT.

The V and J genes are TRBV10-1 and TRBJ2-3; D possibly corresponds to TRBD2 (6 bases). The CDR3 length is 16 residues. Trimming removed 1 base at V and 3 bases at J, with 14 bases between. CDR1 and CDR2 from the germline V gene are WNHNN and SYGVQD (reference sequence). CDR3 protein: CASSEWQGAGTDTQYF. The CDR3 bases are TGCGCCAGCAGTGAGTGGCAGGGAGCGGGTACAGATACGCAGTATTTT.

The V gene is TRBV18, the J gene TRBJ2-1; TRBD2 is a possible D gene (7 bases). CDR3 size: 15 residues. The V gene's germline CDR1 is KGHSH and CDR2 LQKENI. V dropped 3 bases and J dropped 5 bases, with 14 bases sitting between them. The CDR3: CASSPLGGGDNEQFF. CDR3 in DNA: TGTGCCAGCTCACCGCTAGGGGGGGGAGACAATGAGCAGTTCTTC.

The chain has TRBV4-2 and TRBJ2-2; 7 bases map to TRBD2. Per germline, CDR1 LGHNA and CDR2 YNFKEQ. This CDR3 is 15 amino acids long. Trimming took 0 bases from V and 4 from J; bases not matched to a gene: 2. The CDR3 sequence: CASSQDRGGTGELFF. The DNA for the CDR3 is TGTGCCAGCAGCCAAGATCGCGGGGGCACCGGGGAGCTGTTTTTT.

The chain has TRBV19 and TRBJ1-4; 7 bases fit TRBD1. CDR1 is LNHDA and CDR2 is SQIVND in the germline V gene (reference sequence). The CDR3 has 15 residues. Trimming took 7 bases from V and 5 from J; bases not matched to a gene: 10. CDR3 loop: CASTIGQDYNEKLFF. DNA of the CDR3: TGTGCCAGTACAATCGGACAGGATTACAATGAAAAACTGTTTTTT.

This chain connects TRBV27 to TRBJ2-2; 8 bases align to TRBD2. The germline CDR1 and CDR2 sequences are MNHEY and SMNVEV (reference sequence). V was pared by 5 bases and J by 6 bases, with 8 bases of the junction left unmatched. This CDR3 is built from 15 residues. The CDR3 region has the DNA TGTGCCAGCAGTACCCGGGGGGGCCGGGCCGGGGAGCTGTTTTTT. Translating it yields CASSTRGGRAGELFF.

The chain has TRBV19 and TRBJ2-2; TRBD1 might be the D (5 bases). Germline V gene sequence: CDR1 LNHDA, CDR2 SQIVND (reference sequence). The CDR3 spans 15 residues. V lost 0 bases and J lost 4, with 9 bases in between. The CDR3 spells CASSIDRAGTGELFF. CDR3 DNA sequence: TGTGCCAGTAGTATAGACAGGGCAGGCACCGGGGAGCTGTTTTTT.